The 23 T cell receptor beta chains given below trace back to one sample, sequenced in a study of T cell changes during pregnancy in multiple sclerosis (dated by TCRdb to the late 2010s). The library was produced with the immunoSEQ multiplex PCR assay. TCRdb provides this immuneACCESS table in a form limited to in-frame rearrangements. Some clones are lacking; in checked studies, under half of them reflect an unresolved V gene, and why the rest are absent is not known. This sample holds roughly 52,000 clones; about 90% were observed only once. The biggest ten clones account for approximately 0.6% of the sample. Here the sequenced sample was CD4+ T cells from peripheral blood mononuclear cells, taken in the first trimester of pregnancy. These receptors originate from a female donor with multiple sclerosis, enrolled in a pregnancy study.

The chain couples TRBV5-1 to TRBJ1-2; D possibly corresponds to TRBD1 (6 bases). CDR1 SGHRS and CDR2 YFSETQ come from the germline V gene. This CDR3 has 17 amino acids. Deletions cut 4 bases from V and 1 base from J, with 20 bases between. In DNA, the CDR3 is TGCGCCAGCAGCCGGAACTACAGGGATGGTCATAACTATGGCTACACCTTC. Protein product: CASSRNYRDGHNYGYTF.

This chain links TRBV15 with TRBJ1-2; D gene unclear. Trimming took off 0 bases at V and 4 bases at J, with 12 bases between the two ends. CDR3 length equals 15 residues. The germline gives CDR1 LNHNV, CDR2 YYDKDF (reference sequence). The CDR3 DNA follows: TGTGCCACCAGCAGAGATCCAGGCCGCACCTATGGCTACACCTTC. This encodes CATSRDPGRTYGYTF.

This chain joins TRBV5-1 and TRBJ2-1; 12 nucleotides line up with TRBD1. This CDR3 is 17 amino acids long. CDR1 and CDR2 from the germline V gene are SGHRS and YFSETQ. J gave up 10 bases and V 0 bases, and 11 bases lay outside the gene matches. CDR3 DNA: TGCGCCAGCAGCTTGGCTACCGGGACAGGGGGCCAAGAGGAGCAGTTCTTC. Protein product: CASSLATGTGGQEEQFF.

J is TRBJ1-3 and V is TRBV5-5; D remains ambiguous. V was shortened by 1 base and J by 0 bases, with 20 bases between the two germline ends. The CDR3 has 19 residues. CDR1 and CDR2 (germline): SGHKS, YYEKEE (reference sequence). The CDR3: CASSLYPSAQLSSGNTIYF. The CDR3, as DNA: TGTGCCAGCAGCTTGTACCCCTCCGCACAGTTGAGCTCTGGAAACACCATATATTTT.

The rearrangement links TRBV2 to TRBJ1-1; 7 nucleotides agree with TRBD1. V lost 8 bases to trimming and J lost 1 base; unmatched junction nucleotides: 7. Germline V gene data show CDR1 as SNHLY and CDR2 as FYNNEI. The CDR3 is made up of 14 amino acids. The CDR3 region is CASQIRTGNTEAFF. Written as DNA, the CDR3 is TGTGCCAGCCAGATCAGGACAGGGAACACTGAAGCTTTCTTT.

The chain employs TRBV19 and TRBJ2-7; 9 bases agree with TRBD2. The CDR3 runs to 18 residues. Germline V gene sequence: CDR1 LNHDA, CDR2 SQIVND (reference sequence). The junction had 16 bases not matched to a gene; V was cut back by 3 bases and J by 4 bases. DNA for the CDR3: TGTGCCAGTAGTATTGAGGTAGCGGGGGCCCATCTCTCGTACGAGCAGTACTTC. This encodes CASSIEVAGAHLSYEQYF. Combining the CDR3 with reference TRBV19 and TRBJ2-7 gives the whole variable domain DGGITQSPKYLFRKEGQNVTLSCEQNLNHDAMYWYRQDPGQGLRLIYYSQIVNDFQKGDIAEGYSVSREKKESFPLTVTSAQKNPTAFYLCASSIEVAGAHLSYEQYFGPGTRLTVT.

CDR3 in amino acids: CASSLQGAGELFF. The CDR3 nucleotides are TGTGCCAGCAGCTTACAAGGGGCCGGGGAGCTGTTTTTT. This rearrangement joins TRBV11-3 to TRBJ2-2, with D possibly matching TRBD1 (5 bases). This CDR3 region has 13 residues. With 2 bases removed from V and 6 bases from J, the gap between germline ends came to 7 bases. Germline-derived CDR1 and CDR2 are SGHNT and YENEEA.

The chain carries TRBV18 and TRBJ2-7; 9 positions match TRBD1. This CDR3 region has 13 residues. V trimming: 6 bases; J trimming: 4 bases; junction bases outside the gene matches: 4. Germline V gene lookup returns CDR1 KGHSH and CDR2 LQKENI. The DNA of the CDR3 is TGTGCCAGCTCTCGGGACAGGGCTTACGAGCAGTACTTC. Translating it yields CASSRDRAYEQYF.

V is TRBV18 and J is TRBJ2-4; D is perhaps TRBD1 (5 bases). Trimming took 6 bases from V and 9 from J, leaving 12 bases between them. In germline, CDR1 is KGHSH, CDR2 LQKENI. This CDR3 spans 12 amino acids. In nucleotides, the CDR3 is TGTGCCAGCTCCTTGCAGGGTGCCATTCAGTACTTC. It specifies CASSLQGAIQYF.

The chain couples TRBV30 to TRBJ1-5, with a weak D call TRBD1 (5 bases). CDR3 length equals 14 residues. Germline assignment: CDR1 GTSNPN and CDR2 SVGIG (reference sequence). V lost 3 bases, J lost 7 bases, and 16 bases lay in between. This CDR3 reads CAWRGKGKGQPQHF. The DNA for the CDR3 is TGTGCCTGGAGGGGTAAGGGGAAGGGGCAGCCCCAGCATTTT.

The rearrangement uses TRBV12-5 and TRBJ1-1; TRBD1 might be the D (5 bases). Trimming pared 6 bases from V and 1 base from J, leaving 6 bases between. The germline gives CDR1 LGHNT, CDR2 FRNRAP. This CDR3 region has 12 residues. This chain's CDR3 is CASGTGNTEAFF. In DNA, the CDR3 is TGTGCTAGTGGAACAGGGAACACTGAAGCTTTCTTT.

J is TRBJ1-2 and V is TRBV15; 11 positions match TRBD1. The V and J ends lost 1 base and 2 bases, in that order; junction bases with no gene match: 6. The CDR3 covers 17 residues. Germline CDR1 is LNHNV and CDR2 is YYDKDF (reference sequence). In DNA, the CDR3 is TGTGCCACCAGCAGAGGGGACAGGGGGTTAACCAACTATGGCTACACCTTC. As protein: CATSRGDRGLTNYGYTF.

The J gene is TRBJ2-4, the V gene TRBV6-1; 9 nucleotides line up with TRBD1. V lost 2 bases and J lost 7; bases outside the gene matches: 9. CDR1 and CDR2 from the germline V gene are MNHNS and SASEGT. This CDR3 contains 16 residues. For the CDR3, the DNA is TGTGCCAGCAGTGAATACTTGGGACAGGGAAACAACATTCAGTACTTC. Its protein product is CASSEYLGQGNNIQYF.

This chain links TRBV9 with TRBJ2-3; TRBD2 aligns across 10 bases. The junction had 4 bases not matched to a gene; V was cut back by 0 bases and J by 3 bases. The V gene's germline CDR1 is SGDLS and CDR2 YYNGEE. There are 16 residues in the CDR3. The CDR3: CASSVGPSGGTDTQYF. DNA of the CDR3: TGTGCCAGCAGCGTAGGCCCTAGCGGGGGAACAGATACGCAGTATTTT.

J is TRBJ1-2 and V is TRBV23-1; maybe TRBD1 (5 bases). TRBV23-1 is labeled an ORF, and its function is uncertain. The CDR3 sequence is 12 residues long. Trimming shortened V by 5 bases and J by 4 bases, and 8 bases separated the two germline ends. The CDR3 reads CASSSRAYGYTF. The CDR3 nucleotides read TGCGCCAGCAGTTCCAGGGCCTATGGCTACACCTTC.

CDR3 in amino acids: CASSLAGGTWTDTQYF. In DNA, the CDR3 is TGTGCCAGCAGCTTAGCGGGGGGCACCTGGACAGATACGCAGTATTTT. The chain carries TRBV5-4 and TRBJ2-3, with 9 bases that match TRBD2. This CDR3 has 16 amino acids. In germline, CDR1 is SGHNT, CDR2 YYREEE (reference sequence). V lost 2 bases and J lost 3; bases outside the gene matches: 7.

The CDR3 sequence: CASSARTGIIGYTF. CDR3 in DNA: TGTGCCAGCAGTGCTAGGACAGGGATCATTGGCTACACCTTC. The V and J genes are TRBV2 and TRBJ1-2; the match to TRBD1 covers 8 bases. With 4 bases clipped from V and 7 bases from J, the junction kept 8 bases outside the gene matches. The CDR3 totals 14 residues. Germline V gene lookup returns CDR1 SNHLY and CDR2 FYNNEI.

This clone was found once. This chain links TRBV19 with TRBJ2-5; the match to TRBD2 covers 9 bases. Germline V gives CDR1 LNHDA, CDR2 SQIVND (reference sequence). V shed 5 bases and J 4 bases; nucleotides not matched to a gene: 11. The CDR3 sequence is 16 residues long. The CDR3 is CASSEAGGLFGETQYF. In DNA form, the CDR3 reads TGTGCCAGTAGTGAAGCGGGGGGCCTCTTTGGAGAGACCCAGTACTTC.

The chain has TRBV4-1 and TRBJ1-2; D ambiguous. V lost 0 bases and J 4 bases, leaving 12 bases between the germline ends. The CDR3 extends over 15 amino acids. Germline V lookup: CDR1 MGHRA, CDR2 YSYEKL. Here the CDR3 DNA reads TGCGCCAGCAGCCAAGAGAGAGGAGGGCTCTATGGCTACACCTTC. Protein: CASSQERGGLYGYTF.

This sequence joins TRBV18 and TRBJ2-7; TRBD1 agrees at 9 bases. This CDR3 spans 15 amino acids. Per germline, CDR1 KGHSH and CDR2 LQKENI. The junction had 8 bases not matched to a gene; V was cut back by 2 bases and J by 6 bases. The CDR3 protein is CASSPWGQGALEQYF. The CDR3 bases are TGTGCCAGCTCACCATGGGGACAGGGAGCTCTCGAGCAGTACTTC.

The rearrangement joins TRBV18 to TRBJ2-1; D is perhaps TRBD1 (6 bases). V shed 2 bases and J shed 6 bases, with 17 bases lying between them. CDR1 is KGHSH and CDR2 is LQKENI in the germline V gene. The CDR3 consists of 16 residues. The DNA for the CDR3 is TGTGCCAGCTCACCAAGGGGCCTGGACAGCCGCAATGAGCAGTTCTTC. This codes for CASSPRGLDSRNEQFF.

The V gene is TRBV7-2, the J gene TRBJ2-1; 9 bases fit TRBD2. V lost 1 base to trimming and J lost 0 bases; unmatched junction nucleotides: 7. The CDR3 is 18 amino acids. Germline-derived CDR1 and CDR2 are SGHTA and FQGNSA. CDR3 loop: CASSLVRNSGSSYNEQFF. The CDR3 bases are TGTGCCAGCAGCTTAGTTCGGAATAGCGGGAGCTCCTACAATGAGCAGTTCTTC.

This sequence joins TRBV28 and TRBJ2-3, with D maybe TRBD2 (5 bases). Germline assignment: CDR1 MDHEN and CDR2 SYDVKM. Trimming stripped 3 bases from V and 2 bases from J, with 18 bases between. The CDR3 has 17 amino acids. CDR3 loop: CASSLPRQGLSTDTQYF. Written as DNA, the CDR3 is TGTGCCAGCAGTTTGCCTAGACAAGGACTTTCCACAGATACGCAGTATTTT. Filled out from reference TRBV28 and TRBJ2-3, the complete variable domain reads DVKVTQSSRYLVKRTGEKVFLECVQDMDHENMFWYRQDPGLGLRLIYFSYDVKMKEKGDIPEGYSVSREKKERFSLILESASTNQTSMYLCASSLPRQGLSTDTQYFGPGTRLTVL.